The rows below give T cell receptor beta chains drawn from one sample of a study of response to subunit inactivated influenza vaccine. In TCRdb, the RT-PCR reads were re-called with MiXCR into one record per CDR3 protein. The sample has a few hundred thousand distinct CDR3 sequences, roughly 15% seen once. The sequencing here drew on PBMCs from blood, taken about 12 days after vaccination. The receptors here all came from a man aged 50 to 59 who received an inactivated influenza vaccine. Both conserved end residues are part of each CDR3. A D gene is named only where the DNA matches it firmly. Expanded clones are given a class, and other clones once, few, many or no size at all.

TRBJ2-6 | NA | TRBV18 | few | CASSPIWGSGANVLTF | TGTGCCAGCTCACCAATATGGGGAAGTGGGGCCAACGTCCTGACTTTC
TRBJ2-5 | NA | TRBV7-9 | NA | CASSIVPGRKETQYF | TGTGCCAGCAGCATCGTCCCGGGACGGAAAGAGACCCAGTACTTC
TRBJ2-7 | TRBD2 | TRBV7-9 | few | CASSLPTSGSSYEQYF | TGTGCCAGCAGCTTACCGACTAGCGGGAGCTCCTACGAGCAGTACTTC
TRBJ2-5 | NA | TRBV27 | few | CASSLIPSSETQYF | TGTGCCAGCAGTTTAATCCCTAGCTCAGAGACCCAGTACTTC
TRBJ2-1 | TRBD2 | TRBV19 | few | CASSIVLAGPNEQFF | TGTGCCAGTAGTATAGTACTAGCGGGACCGAATGAGCAGTTCTTC
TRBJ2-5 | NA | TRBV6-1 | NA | CASKPGLQETQYF | TGTGCCAGCAAGCCCGGTTTACAAGAGACCCAGTACTTC
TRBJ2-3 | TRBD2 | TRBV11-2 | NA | CASSAGLAGGQDTQYF | TGTGCCAGCAGCGCCGGACTAGCGGGAGGGCAAGATACGCAGTATTTT
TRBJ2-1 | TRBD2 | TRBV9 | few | CASSVDSGRSYEQFF | TGTGCCAGCAGCGTAGACAGCGGGAGGTCTTATGAGCAGTTCTTC
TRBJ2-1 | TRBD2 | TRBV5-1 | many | CASSLATGGAYNEQFF | TGCGCCAGCAGCTTGGCCACCGGGGGGGCCTACAATGAGCAGTTCTTC
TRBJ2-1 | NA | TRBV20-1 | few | CSARDPGSYNEQFF | TGCAGTGCTAGAGATCCAGGATCCTACAATGAGCAGTTCTTC
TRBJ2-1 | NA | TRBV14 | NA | CASSQLLAAGYNEQFF | TGTGCCAGCAGCCAACTTTTAGCGGCAGGCTACAATGAGCAGTTCTTC
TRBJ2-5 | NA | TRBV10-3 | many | CAISESYASQETQYF | TGTGCCATCAGTGAGTCGTACGCCAGCCAAGAGACCCAGTACTTC
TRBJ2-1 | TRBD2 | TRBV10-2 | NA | CASSGGSGGAWNEQFF | TGCGCCAGCAGTGGGGGTAGCGGGGGGGCATGGAATGAGCAGTTCTTC
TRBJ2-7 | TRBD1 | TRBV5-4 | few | CASSLGQGESEQYF | TGTGCCAGCAGCTTGGGACAGGGGGAGAGCGAGCAGTACTTC
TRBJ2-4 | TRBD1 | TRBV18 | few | CASSPSGQLAKNIQYF | TGTGCCAGCTCACCATCGGGACAGCTAGCCAAAAACATTCAGTACTTC
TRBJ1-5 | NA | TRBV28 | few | CASSFARDVQPQHF | TGTGCCAGCAGTTTCGCCAGGGATGTACAGCCCCAGCATTTT
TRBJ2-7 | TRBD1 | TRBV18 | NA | CASSSSQGAHEQYF | TGTGCCAGCTCATCCTCTCAGGGGGCTCACGAGCAGTACTTC
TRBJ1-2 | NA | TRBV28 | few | CASSQGQFLYGYTF | TGTGCCAGCAGCCAAGGACAGTTTTTATATGGCTACACCTTC
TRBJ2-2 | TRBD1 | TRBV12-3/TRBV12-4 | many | CASSPRTGSAGELFF | TGTGCCAGCAGCCCCCGGACAGGGTCGGCCGGGGAGCTGTTTTTT
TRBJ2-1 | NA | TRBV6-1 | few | CASSALGRGYNNEQFF | TGTGCCAGCAGTGCCCTGGGCAGGGGCTATAACAATGAGCAGTTCTTC
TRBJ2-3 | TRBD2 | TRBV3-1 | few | CASSQEGTKLTDTQYF | TGTGCCAGCAGCCAAGAGGGGACTAAACTCACAGATACGCAGTATTTT
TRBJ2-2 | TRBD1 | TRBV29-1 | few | CSVEDAGGRYTGELFF | TGCAGCGTTGAAGATGCAGGGGGCAGGTACACCGGGGAGCTGTTTTTT
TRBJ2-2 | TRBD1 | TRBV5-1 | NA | CASSQRDRAGELFF | TGCGCCAGCAGCCAACGGGACAGGGCCGGGGAGCTGTTTTTT
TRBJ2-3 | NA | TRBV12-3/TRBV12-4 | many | CASSLNRHTDTQYF | TGTGCCAGCAGTTTAAACAGACACACAGATACGCAGTATTTT
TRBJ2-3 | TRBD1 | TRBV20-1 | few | CSATRRQGAGADTQYF | TGCAGTGCCACACGAAGACAGGGGGCAGGCGCAGATACGCAGTATTTT
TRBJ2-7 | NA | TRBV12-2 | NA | CASRLALRLAGVSSTVGPYEQYF | TGTGCAAGTCGCTTAGCGCTCCGACTAGCGGGGGTAAGCTCCACCGTAGGACCCTACGAGCAGTACTTC
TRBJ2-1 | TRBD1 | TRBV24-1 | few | CATSGDRGESSYNEQFF | TGTGCCACCAGTGGGGACAGGGGAGAGAGCTCCTACAATGAGCAGTTCTTC
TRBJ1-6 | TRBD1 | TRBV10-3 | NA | CAISSGTGGKDNSPLHF | TGTGCCATCAGTTCCGGGACAGGGGGCAAGGATAATTCACCCCTCCACTTT
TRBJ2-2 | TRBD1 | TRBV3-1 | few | CASSRGQGITGELFF | TGTGCCAGCAGCCGGGGACAGGGCATCACCGGGGAGCTGTTTTTT
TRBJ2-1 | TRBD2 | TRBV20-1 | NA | CSARVTSGGHEQFF | TGCAGTGCTAGGGTGACTAGCGGGGGACATGAGCAGTTCTTC
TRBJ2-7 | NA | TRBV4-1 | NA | CASSHGPGGFYEQYF | TGCGCCAGCAGCCATGGGCCAGGAGGGTTCTACGAGCAGTACTTC
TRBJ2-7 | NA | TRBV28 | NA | CASSLLGTAKGNEQYF | TGTGCCAGCAGTTTGTTAGGGACGGCCAAAGGTAACGAGCAGTACTTC
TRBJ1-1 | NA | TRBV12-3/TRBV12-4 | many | CASSLTGTNTEAFF | TGTGCCAGCAGTTTAACAGGGACGAACACTGAAGCTTTCTTT
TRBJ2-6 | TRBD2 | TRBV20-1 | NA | CSARSGLAGVSGANVLTF | TGCAGTGCTAGGTCGGGACTAGCGGGGGTCTCTGGGGCCAACGTCCTGACTTTC
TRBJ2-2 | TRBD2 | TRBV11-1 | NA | CASSLSGGLAGTPGELFF | TGTGCCAGCAGCTTAAGCGGGGGACTAGCGGGAACCCCCGGGGAGCTGTTTTTT
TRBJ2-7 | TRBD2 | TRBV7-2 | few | CASSHPRSGRSTYEQYF | TGTGCCAGCAGCCACCCTCGGAGCGGGAGGTCCACCTACGAGCAGTACTTC
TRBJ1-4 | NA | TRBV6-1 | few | CASTVRRSTNEKLFF | TGTGCCAGCACCGTAAGACGGTCAACTAATGAAAAACTGTTTTTT
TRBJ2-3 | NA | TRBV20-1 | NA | CSARQSGRRTDTQYF | TGCAGTGCTAGACAATCAGGGAGGCGCACAGATACGCAGTATTTT
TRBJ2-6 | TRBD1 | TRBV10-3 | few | CAISESGQGVKPNVLTF | TGTGCCATCAGTGAGTCGGGACAGGGGGTTAAGCCCAACGTCCTGACTTTC
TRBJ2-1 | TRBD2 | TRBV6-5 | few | CASSYSTGWGGSQQFF | TGTGCCAGCAGTTACTCGACTGGGTGGGGGGGGTCGCAGCAGTTCTTC
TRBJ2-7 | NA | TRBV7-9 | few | CASSLAVDFYEQYF | TGTGCCAGCAGCTTAGCGGTCGACTTCTACGAGCAGTACTTC
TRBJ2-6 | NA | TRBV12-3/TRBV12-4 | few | CASSLLQGTSGANVLTF | TGTGCCAGCAGTTTGTTACAGGGAACTTCTGGGGCCAACGTCCTGACTTTC
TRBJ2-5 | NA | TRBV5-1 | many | CASRPIGGGGQETQYF | TGCGCCAGCAGACCGATTGGGGGAGGAGGGCAAGAGACCCAGTACTTC
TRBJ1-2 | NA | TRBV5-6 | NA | CASSVDRTNYGYTF | TGTGCCAGCAGCGTGGACAGAACTAACTATGGCTACACCTTC
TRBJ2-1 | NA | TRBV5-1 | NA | CASSLARGANYNEQFF | TGCGCCAGCAGCTTGGCTCGGGGGGCGAACTACAATGAGCAGTTCTTC
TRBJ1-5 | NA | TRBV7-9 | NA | CASSLGADSNQPQHF | TGTGCCAGCAGCTTAGGGGCAGACAGCAATCAGCCCCAGCATTTT
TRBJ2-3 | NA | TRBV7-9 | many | CASSLATDTQYF | TGTGCCAGCAGTTTGGCAACAGATACGCAGTATTTT
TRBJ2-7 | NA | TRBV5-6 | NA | CASSGVGLHEQYF | TGTGCCAGCAGCGGAGTCGGGTTGCACGAGCAGTACTTC
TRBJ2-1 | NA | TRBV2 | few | CASRESPKQNNEQFF | TGTGCCAGCAGAGAAAGCCCCAAGCAGAACAATGAGCAGTTCTTC
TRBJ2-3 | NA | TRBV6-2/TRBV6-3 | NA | CASSYVFGGGEDTQYF | TGTGCCAGCAGTTACGTTTTTGGAGGAGGGGAGGATACGCAGTATTTT
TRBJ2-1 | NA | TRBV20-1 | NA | CSAESVSISYNEQFF | TGCAGTGCCGAATCCGTTTCTATATCCTACAATGAGCAGTTCTTC
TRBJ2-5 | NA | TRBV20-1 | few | CSAGHREAQYF | TGCAGTGCTGGACACAGGGAGGCCCAGTACTTC
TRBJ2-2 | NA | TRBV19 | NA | CASTMPGLTGELFF | TGTGCCAGTACCATGCCGGGGCTAACCGGGGAGCTGTTTTTT
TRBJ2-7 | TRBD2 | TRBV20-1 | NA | CSARDGGRAAATYEQYF | TGCAGTGCTAGAGATGGCGGGAGGGCAGCGGCTACCTACGAGCAGTACTTC
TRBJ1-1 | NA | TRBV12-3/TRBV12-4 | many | CASSLQLNTEAFF | TGTGCCAGCAGTTTACAGTTGAACACTGAAGCTTTCTTT